This T cell receptor beta chain was observed in a study of shared clonotypes between healthy human individuals. Study results and caveats: Relative to clonotypes present in all four donors, those not shared had lower generation probabilities. An anticipated effect of sequencing depth on clonotype sharing among donors was recognized.

Assay used: immunoSEQ multiplex PCR; TCRdb lists only in-frame clones, some missing. The sample yields a few million clones, 85% to 95% seen once. V lost 6 bases and J lost 10, with 19 bases in between. The CDR3 has 14 residues. CDR1 is MNHEY and CDR2 is SVGAGI in the germline V gene. In regard to this clone: The antigen is unknown.

This TCR derives from a man younger than 35 in good health. Some clones in this sample may be carry-over from other donors' samples. The chain has TRBV6-5 and TRBJ2-1, with D tentatively TRBD2 (5 bases). Sequencing input: naive CD4+ T cells from PBMCs. Subset of the sample: CD45RA+ positively selected. In DNA, the CDR3 is TGTGCCAGCAGCCCACAAGGCGGGCCCGGGGAGCAGTTCTTC. Translated, it gives CASSPQGGPGEQFF.